One and the same sample provided the 32 T cell receptor beta chains below, sequenced in a study of cytomegalovirus exposure and HLA in healthy donors (dated by TCRdb to the late 2010s). Receptors were amplified or captured by the immunoSEQ multiplex PCR assay. TCRdb's version of the immuneACCESS table is confined to in-frame rearrangements and falls short of the full clone set. An unresolved V gene accounts for under half of the shortfall where checked; the remainder is of unknown origin. In all, the sample holds roughly 120,000 clones, and 85% to 90% of those were seen once. Of the sample, 2.1% falls within the top ten clones. Sequenced sample: PBMCs. The receptors here all came from a woman aged 25 to 45 in good health and CMV-seronegative.

CDR3 sequence (DNA): TGTGCCAGCAGCTTAAGCGGGGTCCATGAGCAGTTCTTC. The encoded protein is CASSLSGVHEQFF. The chain uses TRBV11-2 and TRBJ2-1; 7 positions match TRBD2. The V segment lost 2 bases and the J segment 8 bases; nucleotides outside the gene matches: 3. This CDR3 spans 13 amino acids. The germline V gene encodes CDR1 SGHAT and CDR2 FQNNGV.

The rearrangement joins TRBV27 to TRBJ1-2, with 7 bases identical to TRBD1. The CDR3 is 13 amino acids. Trimming at V came to 5 bases and at J to 8 bases, leaving 8 bases not matched to a gene. Germline lookup yields CDR1 MNHEY and CDR2 SMNVEV (reference sequence). The CDR3 sequence: CASSPLTGIGYTF. CDR3 DNA sequence: TGTGCCAGCAGTCCCCTGACAGGGATAGGCTACACCTTC.

The chain carries TRBV2 and TRBJ2-5; 9 bases are shared with TRBD2. Per germline, CDR1 SNHLY and CDR2 FYNNEI. This CDR3 region has 15 residues. V shed 7 bases and J 2 bases; nucleotides not matched to a gene: 8. This chain's CDR3 is CASNLGLAFQETQYF. In nucleotides, the CDR3 is TGTGCCAGCAACCTCGGACTAGCGTTTCAAGAGACCCAGTACTTC.

By share, this clone ranks as medium-sized (0.01 to 0.1%). V and J are TRBV18 and TRBJ2-5; 7 bases line up with TRBD2. V shed 4 bases and J 5 bases; nucleotides not matched to a gene: 4. The length of the CDR3 is 13 residues. CDR1 is KGHSH, CDR2 LQKENI, per germline. The CDR3 nucleotides read TGTGCCAGCTCACAGGGGACTAAGGAGACCCAGTACTTC. Amino acid sequence: CASSQGTKETQYF.

The CDR3 DNA follows: TGTGCCTGGAGACTAGCGGGGGGCCCAGCCGAGACCCAGTACTTC. Protein sequence: CAWRLAGGPAETQYF. The genes are TRBV30 and TRBJ2-5, with 12 positions matching TRBD2. After removal of 3 bases from V and 5 bases from J, the junction contained 7 bases not matched to a gene. From germline, CDR1 is GTSNPN and CDR2 SVGIG (reference sequence). CDR3 length equals 15 residues. The full variable domain, with the rest looked up from reference TRBV30 and TRBJ2-5, is SQTIHQWPATLVQPVGSPLSLECTVEGTSNPNLYWYRQAAGRGLQLLFYSVGIGQISSEVPQNLSASRPQDRQFILSSKKLLLSDSGFYLCAWRLAGGPAETQYFGPGTRLLVL.

The J gene is TRBJ2-2, the V gene TRBV6-4; 7 nucleotides agree with TRBD1. CDR3 length: 13 amino acids. Germline lookup yields CDR1 MRHNA and CDR2 SNTAGT. V was pared by 8 bases and J by 6 bases, with 6 bases of the junction left unmatched. This CDR3 reads CASRQGEAGELFF. The CDR3, as DNA: TGTGCCAGCCGACAGGGAGAGGCCGGGGAGCTGTTTTTT.

This clone was picked up a small number of times. This chain links TRBV27 with TRBJ2-1, with 10 bases fitting TRBD1. This CDR3 has 15 residues. Germline lookup yields CDR1 MNHEY and CDR2 SMNVEV (reference sequence). Germline trimming cut 4 bases from V and 11 bases from J; bases unmatched to any gene: 11. CDR3 region: CASSSAGTGAGQQFF. CDR3 nucleotide sequence: TGTGCCAGCAGTTCCGCCGGGACAGGGGCTGGTCAGCAGTTCTTC.

J is TRBJ2-7 and V is TRBV5-6; D might be TRBD1 (6 bases). Germline values: CDR1 SGHDT, CDR2 YYEEEE. The CDR3 has 15 residues. V shed 0 bases and J shed 1 base, with 11 bases lying between them. CDR3 region: CASSLGTVSSYEQYF. For the CDR3, the DNA is TGTGCCAGCAGCTTGGGGACAGTTTCTTCCTACGAGCAGTACTTC.

This sequence joins TRBV5-6 and TRBJ1-5; D is ambiguous. The V end was cut by 0 bases, the J end by 4 bases, with 11 bases between. Germline V lookup: CDR1 SGHDT, CDR2 YYEEEE. The CDR3 sequence is 15 residues long. The CDR3 nucleotides are TGTGCCAGCAGCTTGGGAGCGCCAAGTAATCAGCCCCAGCATTTT. Its protein product is CASSLGAPSNQPQHF.

The rearrangement uses TRBV6-5 and TRBJ1-5, with 10 bases matching TRBD1. CDR1 and CDR2 from the germline V gene are MNHEY and SVGAGI. The CDR3 runs 15 residues. V trimming: 5 bases; J trimming: 7 bases; junction bases outside the gene matches: 8. CDR3 DNA: TGTGCCAGCAGTGCCGGGACAGGGGTTGGGCAGCCCCAGCATTTT. Translated, it gives CASSAGTGVGQPQHF.

The J gene is TRBJ2-7, the V gene TRBV6-5; 8 bases are shared with TRBD2. CDR1 MNHEY and CDR2 SVGAGI come from the germline V gene. V lost 0 bases and J lost 7; bases outside the gene matches: 8. The CDR3 has 15 residues. DNA for the CDR3: TGTGCCAGCAGTTACTCGGGGCGGGGGGCCGAAGAGCAGTACTTC. Its translation: CASSYSGRGAEEQYF.

The chain couples TRBV5-6 to TRBJ2-7; 8 bases are shared with TRBD1. The germline V gene encodes CDR1 SGHDT and CDR2 YYEEEE. The CDR3 has 16 residues. The V segment lost 2 bases and the J segment 0 bases; nucleotides outside the gene matches: 7. The DNA of the CDR3 is TGTGCCAGCAGCTTCATGGACAGGGCGTTCTCCTACGAGCAGTACTTC. Translation gives CASSFMDRAFSYEQYF.

The rearrangement links TRBV5-8 to TRBJ2-3; D is ambiguous. Germline lookup yields CDR1 SGHTS and CDR2 YDEGEE. V shed 4 bases and J shed 1 base, with 10 bases lying between them. This CDR3 region has 14 residues. The CDR3: CASSRGDGTDTQYF. CDR3 in DNA: TGTGCCAGCAGCCGAGGCGATGGCACAGATACGCAGTATTTT.

The chain joins TRBV18 to TRBJ2-3, with 8 bases aligning to TRBD2. Germline assignment: CDR1 KGHSH and CDR2 LQKENI. This CDR3 is 15 amino acids long. Trimming took 0 bases from V and 2 from J; bases not matched to a gene: 1. The CDR3: CASSPPGGDTDTQYF. CDR3 sequence (DNA): TGTGCCAGCTCACCACCCGGGGGGGACACAGATACGCAGTATTTT.

V is TRBV30 and J is TRBJ1-5; 8 nucleotides agree with TRBD1. J gave up 2 bases and V 3 bases, and 6 bases lay outside the gene matches. Germline V gene lookup returns CDR1 GTSNPN and CDR2 SVGIG (reference sequence). The CDR3 spans 15 residues. CDR3 nucleotide sequence: TGTGCCTGGAGCCTGACAGGGGCGGGCAATCAGCCCCAGCATTTT. It codes for CAWSLTGAGNQPQHF.

The chain recombines TRBV6-5 with TRBJ2-5; 7 bases are a match to TRBD2. Per the germline V gene, CDR1 is MNHEY and CDR2 is SVGAGI. The CDR3 sequence is 14 residues long. After removal of 0 bases from V and 5 bases from J, the junction contained 3 bases not matched to a gene. DNA for the CDR3: TGTGCCAGCAGTTACTCCCGCGGGGGTGAGACCCAGTACTTC. This gives the protein CASSYSRGGETQYF.

The chain combines TRBV6-5 with TRBJ2-7; 10 positions agree with TRBD2. CDR1 is MNHEY, CDR2 SVGAGI, per germline. The CDR3 runs 15 residues. Losses at the gene ends were 6 bases for V and 2 bases for J; bases not matched to a gene: 7. CDR3 in amino acids: CASRSSGGETYEQYF. In DNA, the CDR3 is TGTGCCAGCAGATCAAGCGGGGGGGAAACCTACGAGCAGTACTTC.

The rearrangement links TRBV4-3 to TRBJ2-3; D is unclear. CDR3 size: 14 residues. Germline V lookup: CDR1 LGHNA, CDR2 YSLEER. V lost 4 bases to trimming and J lost 2 bases, with 10 bases between them. The CDR3 sequence: CASSLRLNTDTQYF. DNA for the CDR3: TGCGCCAGCAGCCTTCGACTCAACACAGATACGCAGTATTTT.

V is TRBV18 and J is TRBJ1-1; possibly TRBD1 for D (6 bases). V lost 4 bases and J lost 3, with 12 bases in between. CDR1 is KGHSH, CDR2 LQKENI, per germline. The CDR3 covers 14 residues. CDR3 sequence: CASSLQGKDTEAFF. In DNA, the CDR3 is TGTGCCAGCTCACTACAGGGAAAGGACACTGAAGCTTTCTTT.

The V call is TRBV19, the J call TRBJ1-1; D possibly corresponds to TRBD1 (5 bases). Germline CDR1 is LNHDA and CDR2 is SQIVND (reference sequence). The length of the CDR3 is 13 residues. V lost 6 bases, J lost 3 bases, and 11 bases lay in between. This CDR3 is CASRQRGDTEAFF. The CDR3 coding sequence is TGTGCCAGTAGGCAACGGGGGGACACTGAAGCTTTCTTT.

The chain recombines TRBV2 with TRBJ2-7; 7 nucleotides align to TRBD1. V was pared by 9 bases and J by 0 bases, with 8 bases of the junction left unmatched. The CDR3 loop spans 14 amino acids. Germline V gives CDR1 SNHLY, CDR2 FYNNEI. The CDR3 sequence is CASETAGGSYEQYF. DNA of the CDR3: TGTGCCAGTGAAACGGCAGGGGGCTCCTACGAGCAGTACTTC.

The CDR3 is CASSPWGGAYEQYF. The CDR3 DNA sequence: TGTGCCAGCAGCCCGTGGGGGGGGGCATACGAGCAGTACTTC. This sequence joins TRBV27 and TRBJ2-7; D is perhaps TRBD2 (7 bases). V dropped 6 bases and J dropped 4 bases, with 16 bases sitting between them. Per germline, CDR1 MNHEY and CDR2 SMNVEV (reference sequence). This CDR3 contains 14 residues.

The chain joins TRBV5-1 to TRBJ1-6, with D perhaps TRBD1 (5 bases). Trimming removed 4 bases from V and 9 bases from J, with 11 bases in between. Germline lookup yields CDR1 SGHRS and CDR2 YFSETQ. The CDR3 loop spans 13 amino acids. The CDR3 nucleotides read TGCGCCAGCAGCGTCGACAGCTTTTCACCCCTCCACTTT. Translation: CASSVDSFSPLHF.

This clone came up once. The chain joins TRBV28 to TRBJ2-3; no clear D gene. V was trimmed by 6 bases and J by 0 bases, leaving 4 bases between them. The CDR3 spans 12 residues. CDR1 MDHEN and CDR2 SYDVKM come from the germline V gene. CDR3 region: CASRTSTDTQYF. The CDR3 coding sequence is TGTGCCAGCAGAACTAGCACAGATACGCAGTATTTT. Based on the CDR3 plus reference TRBV28 and TRBJ2-3, the full variable domain is DVKVTQSSRYLVKRTGEKVFLECVQDMDHENMFWYRQDPGLGLRLIYFSYDVKMKEKGDIPEGYSVSREKKERFSLILESASTNQTSMYLCASRTSTDTQYFGPGTRLTVL.

This clone came up once. The chain has TRBV6-5 and TRBJ1-1; 7 bases fit TRBD1. Trimming at V came to 7 bases and at J to 2 bases, leaving 7 bases not matched to a gene. The CDR3 is made up of 14 amino acids. Germline CDR1 and CDR2: MNHEY and SVGAGI. The CDR3 region has the DNA TGTGCCAGCATGCCCAACAGGGGAAACACTGAAGCTTTCTTT. As protein: CASMPNRGNTEAFF.

CDR3 in amino acids: CASSQGQSYNEQFF. The CDR3 region has the DNA TGTGCCAGCAGCCAAGGACAGTCCTACAATGAGCAGTTCTTC. The chain couples TRBV11-3 to TRBJ2-1; weak D call: TRBD1 (6 bases). V was clipped by 5 bases and J by 1 base, with 9 bases between them. The CDR3 extends over 14 amino acids. Germline CDR1 SGHNT, CDR2 YENEEA.

The rearrangement joins TRBV7-6 to TRBJ1-1; TRBD1 matches 8 bases. Germline lookup yields CDR1 SGHVS and CDR2 FNYEAQ. The CDR3 length is 14 residues. V was clipped by 3 bases and J by 1 base; unmatched bases: 1. In DNA, the CDR3 is TGTGCCAGCAGCTTGGGGACAGGGAACACTGAAGCTTTCTTT. Translating it yields CASSLGTGNTEAFF. Filled out from reference TRBV7-6 and TRBJ1-1, the complete variable domain reads GAGVSQSPRYKVTKRGQDVALRCDPISGHVSLYWYRQALGQGPEFLTYFNYEAQQDKSGLPNDRFSAERPEGSISTLTIQRTEQRDSAMYRCASSLGTGNTEAFFGQGTRLTVV.

This chain links TRBV9 with TRBJ1-1; D is ambiguous. Deletions cut 3 bases from V and 5 bases from J, with 11 bases between. This CDR3 is built from 13 residues. The V gene's germline CDR1 is SGDLS and CDR2 YYNGEE. Written as DNA, the CDR3 is TGTGCCAGCAGCGGAACCGGGTGGACTGAAGCTTTCTTT. It encodes CASSGTGWTEAFF.

This chain connects TRBV7-9 to TRBJ1-2; 10 bases map to TRBD1. V dropped 4 bases and J dropped 7; count of bases not matched to a gene: 6. CDR1 is SEHNR, CDR2 FQNEAQ, per germline (reference sequence). The CDR3 runs to 14 residues. The CDR3 loop reads CASSSPGTGVGYTF. The CDR3 nucleotides are TGTGCCAGCAGCTCGCCCGGGACAGGGGTTGGCTACACCTTC.

The chain recombines TRBV9 with TRBJ2-5, with 9 bases lining up with TRBD2. J lost 2 bases, V lost 0 bases, and 2 bases had no gene match. CDR1 and CDR2 from the germline V gene are SGDLS and YYNGEE. The CDR3 is 15 residues long. The CDR3 bases are TGTGCCAGCAGCGTAGGCGGGGGGGGGCAAGAGACCCAGTACTTC. Encoded protein: CASSVGGGGQETQYF.

V gene TRBV19 combines with J gene TRBJ2-1; possibly TRBD1 for D (5 bases). CDR3 length equals 16 residues. In germline, CDR1 is LNHDA, CDR2 SQIVND (reference sequence). The V end lost 7 bases, the J end lost 0 bases, and 16 bases lay between the germline ends. The CDR3 reads CASTQMGPSSYNEQFF. CDR3 DNA sequence: TGTGCCAGTACCCAAATGGGGCCCAGCTCCTACAATGAGCAGTTCTTC.

V and J are TRBV18 and TRBJ2-3, with D maybe TRBD2 (5 bases). The V and J ends lost 6 bases and 5 bases respectively, with 21 bases between them. Per germline, CDR1 KGHSH and CDR2 LQKENI. This CDR3 contains 16 residues. The CDR3 is CASSPLPPGLVDTQYF. CDR3 in DNA: TGTGCCAGCTCTCCCCTACCACCGGGGTTGGTAGATACGCAGTATTTT.